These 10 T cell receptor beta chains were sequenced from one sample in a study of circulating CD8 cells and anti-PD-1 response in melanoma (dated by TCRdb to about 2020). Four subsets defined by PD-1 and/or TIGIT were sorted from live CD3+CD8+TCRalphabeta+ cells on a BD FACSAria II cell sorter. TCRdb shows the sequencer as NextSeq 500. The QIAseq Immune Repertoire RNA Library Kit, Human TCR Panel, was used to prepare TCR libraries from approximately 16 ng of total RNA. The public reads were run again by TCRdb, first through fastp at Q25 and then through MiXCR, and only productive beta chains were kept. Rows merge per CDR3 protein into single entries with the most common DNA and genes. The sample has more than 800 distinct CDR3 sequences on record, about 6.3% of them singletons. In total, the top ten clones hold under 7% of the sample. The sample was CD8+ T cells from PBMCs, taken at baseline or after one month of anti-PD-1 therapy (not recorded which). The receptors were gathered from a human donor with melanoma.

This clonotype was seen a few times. The CDR3 DNA sequence: TGTGCCAGCAGCTTAGCAGGCAATCAGCCCCAGCATTTT. It encodes CASSLAGNQPQHF. This chain uses TRBV11-2 with TRBJ1-5, with D unclear. CDR1 and CDR2 (germline): SGHAT, FQNNGV. Trimming shortened V by 1 base and J by 2 bases, and 3 bases separated the two germline ends. CDR3 size: 13 residues.

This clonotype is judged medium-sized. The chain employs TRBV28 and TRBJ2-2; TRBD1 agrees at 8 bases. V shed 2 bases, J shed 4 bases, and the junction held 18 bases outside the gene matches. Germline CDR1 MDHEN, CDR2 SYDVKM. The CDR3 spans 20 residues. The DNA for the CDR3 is TGTGCCAGCAGTTTACTAATACAGGGGGGTCCGGCGGGCCTCACCGGGGAGCTGTTTTTT. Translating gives CASSLLIQGGPAGLTGELFF.

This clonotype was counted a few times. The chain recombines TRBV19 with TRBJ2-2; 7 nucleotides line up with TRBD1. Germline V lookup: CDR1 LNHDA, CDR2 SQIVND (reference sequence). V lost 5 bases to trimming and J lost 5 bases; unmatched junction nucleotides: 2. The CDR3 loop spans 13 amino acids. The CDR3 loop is CASSEGQTGELFF. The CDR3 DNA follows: TGTGCCAGTAGTGAGGGACAGACCGGGGAGCTGTTTTTT.

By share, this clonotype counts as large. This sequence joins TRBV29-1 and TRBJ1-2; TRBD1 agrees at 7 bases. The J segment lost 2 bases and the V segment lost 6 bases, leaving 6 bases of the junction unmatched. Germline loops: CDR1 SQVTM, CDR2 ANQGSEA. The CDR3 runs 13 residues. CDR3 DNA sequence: TGCAGCGTCGCCCAGACAGGGAACTATGGCTACACCTTC. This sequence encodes CSVAQTGNYGYTF.

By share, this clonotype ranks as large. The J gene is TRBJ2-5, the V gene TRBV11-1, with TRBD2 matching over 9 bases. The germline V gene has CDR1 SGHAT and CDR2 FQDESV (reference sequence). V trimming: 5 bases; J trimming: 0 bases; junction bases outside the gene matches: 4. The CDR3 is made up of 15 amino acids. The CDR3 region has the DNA TGTGCCAGCAGCCCCTTAGCGGGAGACCAAGAGACCCAGTACTTC. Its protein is CASSPLAGDQETQYF. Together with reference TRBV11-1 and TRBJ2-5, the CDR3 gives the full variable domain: EAEVAQSPRYKITEKSQAVAFWCDPISGHATLYWYRQILGQGPELLVQFQDESVVDDSQLPKDRFSAERLKGVDSTLKIQPAELGDSAMYLCASSPLAGDQETQYFGPGTRLLVL.

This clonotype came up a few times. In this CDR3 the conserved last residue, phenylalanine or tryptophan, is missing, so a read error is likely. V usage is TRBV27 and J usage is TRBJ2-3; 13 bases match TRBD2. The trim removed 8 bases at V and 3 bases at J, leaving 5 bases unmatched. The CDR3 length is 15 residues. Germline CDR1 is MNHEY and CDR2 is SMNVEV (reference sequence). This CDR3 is CASSRTSGSTDTQYL. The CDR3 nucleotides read TGTGCCAGCTCCCGGACTAGCGGGAGTACAGATACGCAGTATCTT.

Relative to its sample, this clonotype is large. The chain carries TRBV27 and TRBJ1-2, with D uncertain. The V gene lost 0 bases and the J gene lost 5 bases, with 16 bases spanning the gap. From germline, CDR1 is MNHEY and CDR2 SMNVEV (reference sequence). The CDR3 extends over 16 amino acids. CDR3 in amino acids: CASSLSNGQRLYGYTF. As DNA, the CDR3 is TGTGCCAGCAGTTTATCGAACGGTCAGCGACTTTATGGCTACACCTTC.

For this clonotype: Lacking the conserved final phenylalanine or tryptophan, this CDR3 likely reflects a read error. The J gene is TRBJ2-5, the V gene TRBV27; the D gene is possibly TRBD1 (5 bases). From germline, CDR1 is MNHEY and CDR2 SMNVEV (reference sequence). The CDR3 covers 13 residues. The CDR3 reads CAGSPQGQETQYL. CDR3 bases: TGTGCCGGCAGCCCCCAGGGCCAAGAGACCCAGTACCTC.

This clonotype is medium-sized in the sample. CDR3 residues: CSASPQRDIYEQYF. In nucleotides, the CDR3 is TGCAGTGCTAGTCCCCAAAGGGATATCTACGAGCAGTACTTC. The genes are TRBV20-1 and TRBJ2-7; no firm D call. Germline CDR1 DFQATT, CDR2 SNEGSKA (reference sequence). The CDR3 spans 14 residues. V was cut by 3 bases and J by 3 bases, with 15 bases left in between.

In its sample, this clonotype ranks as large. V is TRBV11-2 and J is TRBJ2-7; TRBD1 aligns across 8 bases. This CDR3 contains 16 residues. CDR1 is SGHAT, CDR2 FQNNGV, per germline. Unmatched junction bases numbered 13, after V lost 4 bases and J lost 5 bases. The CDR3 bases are TGTGCCAGCAGCTCGTTTCAGGGGGCGCTTGAGCACGAGCAGTACTTC. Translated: CASSSFQGALEHEQYF.